A selection of T cell receptor beta chains follows, all from one sample in a study of shared clonotypes between healthy human individuals. Libraries were prepared by immunoSEQ multiplex PCR; TCRdb keeps only in-frame clonotypes and omits some of them. The sample lists fewer than 200,000 clones, about 93% occurring once. Sample: naive CD4+ T cells sorted from blood. All receptors come from a woman aged 25 to 45 in good health. Both conserved end residues are part of each CDR3. Clone size appears in some rows only: once, few, many, or a class for an expanded clone.

-	TRBV7-9	TRBJ1-3	CASSSWTRDGNTIYF
-	TRBV27	TRBJ2-2	CASSEGTTLPGELFF
-	TRBV28	TRBJ2-7	CASSAQRGGSYEQYF
-	TRBV6-1	TRBJ1-2	CASSERGLSYGYTF
-	TRBV23-1	-	CASSQLTATYEQYF
-	TRBV2	TRBJ1-1	CASSGQGPLTEAFF
-	TRBV9	TRBJ1-2	CASSLREGVGYTF
-	TRBV11-3	TRBJ2-1	CASSLGVVRLAQYNEQFF
-	TRBV5-1	TRBJ1-2	CASSRQGHNYGYTF
-	TRBV2	TRBJ1-2	CASSATSYGYTF
-	TRBV7-9	TRBJ1-2	CASSPPPEGANGYTF
-	TRBV7-9	TRBJ2-3	CASRDRGRRESRTDTQYF
-	TRBV9	TRBJ2-1	CASSVAPGTNNEQFF
-	TRBV10-1	TRBJ2-7	CASSVSGATEQYF
-	TRBV5-1	TRBJ1-1	CASSEQGGQGSDGTEAFF
-	TRBV23-1	TRBJ2-5	CASSHLAGGEQYF
-	TRBV11-2	TRBJ1-1	CASSLDRVSTEAFF
-	TRBV27	TRBJ1-1	CASSPGYEGATEAFF
-	TRBV30	TRBJ2-7	CAWSTGAFYEQYF
-	TRBV7-9	TRBJ2-7	CASSLGLGTYEQYF
-	TRBV19	TRBJ1-5	CASSMWGGQPQHF
-	TRBV7-6	-	CASSPRNDEQYF
-	TRBV7-2	TRBJ2-7	CASSLQREMSYEQYF
-	TRBV27	TRBJ1-6	CASSGEMTTGNSPLHF
-	TRBV2	TRBJ2-5	CASSETHSLAAGKTQYF
-	TRBV6-5	-	CASSSPGRGAEQYF
-	TRBV27	TRBJ2-7	CASSWASGSPDEQYF
-	TRBV5-1	TRBJ2-7	CASSAGGYYEQYF
-	TRBV19	TRBJ2-2	CASSSTKNTGELFF
-	TRBV6-1	TRBJ1-5	CASRGQQIEPQHF
once	TRBV27	TRBJ1-4	CASSPTGVNEKLFF
-	TRBV19	TRBJ1-1	CASSIDRGALQNTEAFF
-	TRBV2	TRBJ2-7	CASSQGSSYEQYF
-	TRBV9	TRBJ2-3	CASTLLAASTDTQYF
-	TRBV4-1	TRBJ2-4	CASSLHGASNIQYF
-	TRBV28	TRBJ1-3	CASSLDSSGNTIYF
-	TRBV27	TRBJ2-6	CASSFRMGISGANVLTF
-	TRBV5-1	TRBJ2-6	CASSPRLGGPGANVLTF
-	TRBV4-1	TRBJ1-2	CASSQVSRRNYGYTF
-	TRBV29-1	TRBJ1-1	CSVEGLNTEAFF
-	TRBV7-9	TRBJ1-1	CASSPWGNTEAFF
-	TRBV30	TRBJ1-1	CAWGEGVPGAFF
-	TRBV10-3	TRBJ2-7	CAISGSGSPKEDF
-	TRBV2	TRBJ1-5	CASREGVNQPQHF
-	TRBV7-2	TRBJ2-5	CASSLGAWQETQYF
-	TRBV5-8	TRBJ2-3	CASSLIEGDTQYF
-	TRBV5-1	TRBJ2-1	CASRSGTGGHEQFF
-	TRBV20-1	TRBJ2-1	CSPLGQGLFF
-	TRBV30	TRBJ2-5	CAWLTGGAETQYF
-	TRBV25-1	TRBJ2-7	CASGPGLYGEQYF
-	TRBV4-2	TRBJ2-7	CASSQSTSGRVYEQYF
-	TRBV30	TRBJ1-6	CAWSGRDGTLSPLHF
few	TRBV5-1	TRBJ1-5	CASSLAGLQGQPQHF
-	TRBV28	TRBJ2-5	CASSSSGLAGVFETQYF